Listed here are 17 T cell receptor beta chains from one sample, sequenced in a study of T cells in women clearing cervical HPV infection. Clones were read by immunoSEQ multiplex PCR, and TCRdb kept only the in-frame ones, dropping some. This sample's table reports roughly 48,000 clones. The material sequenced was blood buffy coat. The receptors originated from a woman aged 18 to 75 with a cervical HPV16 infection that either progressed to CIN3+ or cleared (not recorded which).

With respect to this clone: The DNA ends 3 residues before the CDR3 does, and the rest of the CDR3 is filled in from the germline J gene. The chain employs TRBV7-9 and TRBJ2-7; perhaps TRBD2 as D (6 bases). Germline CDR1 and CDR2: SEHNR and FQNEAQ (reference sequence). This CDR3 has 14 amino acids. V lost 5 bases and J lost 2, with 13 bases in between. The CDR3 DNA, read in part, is TGTGCCAGCAGCCCGGGATGGGGGGCCTACGAG. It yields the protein CASSPGWGAYE. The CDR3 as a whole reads CASSPGWGAYEQYF. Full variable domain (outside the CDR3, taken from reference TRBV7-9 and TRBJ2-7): DTGVSQNPRHKITKRGQNVTFRCDPISEHNRLYWYRQTLGQGPEFLTYFQNEAQLEKSRLLSDRFSAERPKGSFSTLEIQRTEQGDSAMYLCASSPGWGAYEQYFGPGTRLTVT.

CDR3 sequence: CASSGQLNTEAFF. The sequenced CDR3 bases are TGTGCCAGCAGTGGACAGCTGAACACTGAA. The chain carries TRBV6-4 and TRBJ1-1, with D possibly TRBD1 on 5 matching bases. Sequencing ends 3 residues short of the CDR3 end; the germline J gene provides the rest. This CDR3 is built from 13 residues. The V and J ends lost 4 bases and 0 bases respectively, with 6 bases between them. Per germline, CDR1 MRHNA and CDR2 SNTAGT.

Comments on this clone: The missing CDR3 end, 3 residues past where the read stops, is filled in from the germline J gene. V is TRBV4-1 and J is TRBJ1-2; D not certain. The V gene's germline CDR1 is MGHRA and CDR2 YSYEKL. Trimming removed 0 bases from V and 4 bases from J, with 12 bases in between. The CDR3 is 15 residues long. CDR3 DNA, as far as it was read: TGCGCCAGCAGCCAAGAGTCCCGGTTTGGCTATGGC. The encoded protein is CASSQESRFGYG. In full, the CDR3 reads CASSQESRFGYGYTF.

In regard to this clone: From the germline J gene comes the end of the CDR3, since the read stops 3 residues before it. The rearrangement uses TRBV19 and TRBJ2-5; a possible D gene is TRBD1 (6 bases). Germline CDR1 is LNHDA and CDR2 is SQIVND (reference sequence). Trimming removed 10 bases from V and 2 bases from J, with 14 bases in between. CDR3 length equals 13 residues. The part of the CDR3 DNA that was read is TGTGCCACTGGGACAAGACCGCAAGAGACC. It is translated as CATGTRPQET. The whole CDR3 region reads CATGTRPQETQYF.

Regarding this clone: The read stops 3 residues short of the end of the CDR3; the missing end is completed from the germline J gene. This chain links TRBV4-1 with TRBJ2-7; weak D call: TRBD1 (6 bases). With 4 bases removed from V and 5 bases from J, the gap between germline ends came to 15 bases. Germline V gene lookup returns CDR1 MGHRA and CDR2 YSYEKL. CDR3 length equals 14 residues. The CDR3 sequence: CASSLVQGLHEQYF. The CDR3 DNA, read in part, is TGCGCCAGCAGCCTAGTACAGGGTTTACACGAG.

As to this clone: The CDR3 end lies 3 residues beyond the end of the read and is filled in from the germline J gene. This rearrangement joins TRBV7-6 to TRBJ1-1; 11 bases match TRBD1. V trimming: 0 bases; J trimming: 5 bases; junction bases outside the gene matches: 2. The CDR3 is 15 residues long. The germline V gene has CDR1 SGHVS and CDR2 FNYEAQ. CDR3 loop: CASSLADRGLTEAFF. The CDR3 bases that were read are TGTGCCAGCAGCTTAGCGGACAGGGGGCTTACTGAA.

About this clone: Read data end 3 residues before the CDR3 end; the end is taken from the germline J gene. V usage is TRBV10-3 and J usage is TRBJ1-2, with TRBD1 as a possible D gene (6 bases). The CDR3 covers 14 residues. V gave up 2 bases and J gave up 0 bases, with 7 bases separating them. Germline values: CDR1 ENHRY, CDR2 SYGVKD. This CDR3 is CAISEKGANYGYTF. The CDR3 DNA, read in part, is TGTGCCATCAGTGAGAAGGGGGCTAACTATGGC.

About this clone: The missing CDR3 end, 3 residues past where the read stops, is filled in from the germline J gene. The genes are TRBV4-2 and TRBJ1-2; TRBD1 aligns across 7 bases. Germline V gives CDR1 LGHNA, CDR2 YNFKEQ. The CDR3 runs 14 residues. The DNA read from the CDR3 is TGTGCCAGCAGCCACACCGGGACAGCGGCCGGC. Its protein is CASSHTGTAAG. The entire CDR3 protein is CASSHTGTAAGYTF.

The CDR3 DNA, read in part, is TGTGCCAGCAGCTTATACAGGGGGCAGTCCGGGGAG. It codes for CASSLYRGQSGE. The whole CDR3 protein is CASSLYRGQSGELFF. The J gene is TRBJ2-2, the V gene TRBV7-6; TRBD1 aligns across 9 bases. The CDR3 extends 3 residues past the end of the read, so its final part is completed from the germline J gene. The junction had 4 bases not matched to a gene; V was cut back by 2 bases and J by 6 bases. From germline, CDR1 is SGHVS and CDR2 FNYEAQ. The CDR3 runs to 15 residues.

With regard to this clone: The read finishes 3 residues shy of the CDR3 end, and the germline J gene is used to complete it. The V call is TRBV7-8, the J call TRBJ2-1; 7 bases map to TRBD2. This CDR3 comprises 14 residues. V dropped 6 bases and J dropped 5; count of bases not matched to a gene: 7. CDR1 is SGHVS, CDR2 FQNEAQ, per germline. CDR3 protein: CASRPTSNHNEQFF. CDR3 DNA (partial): TGTGCCAGCAGACCGACTAGCAACCACAATGAG.

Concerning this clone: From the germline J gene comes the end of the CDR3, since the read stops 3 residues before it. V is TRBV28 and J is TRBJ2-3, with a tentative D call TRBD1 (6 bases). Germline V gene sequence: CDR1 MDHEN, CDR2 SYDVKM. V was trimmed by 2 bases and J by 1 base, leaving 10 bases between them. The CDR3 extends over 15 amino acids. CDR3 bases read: TGTGCCAGCAGTTTAATGCAGGGGCGCACAGATACG. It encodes CASSLMQGRTDT. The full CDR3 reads CASSLMQGRTDTQYF.

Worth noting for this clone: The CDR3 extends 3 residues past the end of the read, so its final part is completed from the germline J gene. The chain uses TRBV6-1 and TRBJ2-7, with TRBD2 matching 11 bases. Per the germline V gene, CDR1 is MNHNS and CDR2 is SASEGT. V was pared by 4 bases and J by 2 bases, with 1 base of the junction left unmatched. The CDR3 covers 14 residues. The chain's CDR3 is CASSGLAGPYEQYF. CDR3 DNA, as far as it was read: TGTGCCAGCAGTGGACTAGCGGGGCCCTACGAG.

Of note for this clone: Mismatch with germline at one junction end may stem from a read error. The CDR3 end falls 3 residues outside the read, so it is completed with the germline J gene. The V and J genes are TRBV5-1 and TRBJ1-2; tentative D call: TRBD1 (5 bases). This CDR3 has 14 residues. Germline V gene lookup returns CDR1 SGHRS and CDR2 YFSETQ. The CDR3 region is CTSSLAQQVYGYTF. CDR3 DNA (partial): TGCACCAGCAGCTTGGCCCAACAGGTCTATGGC.

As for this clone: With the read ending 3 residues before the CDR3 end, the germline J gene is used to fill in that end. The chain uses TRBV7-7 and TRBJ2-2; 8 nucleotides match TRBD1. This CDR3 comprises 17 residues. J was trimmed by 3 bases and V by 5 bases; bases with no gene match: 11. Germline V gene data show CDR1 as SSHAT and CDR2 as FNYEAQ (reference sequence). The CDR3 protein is CASSRNSGGAHTGELFF. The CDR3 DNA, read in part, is TGTGCCAGCAGCCGAAATTCAGGGGGCGCGCACACCGGGGAG.

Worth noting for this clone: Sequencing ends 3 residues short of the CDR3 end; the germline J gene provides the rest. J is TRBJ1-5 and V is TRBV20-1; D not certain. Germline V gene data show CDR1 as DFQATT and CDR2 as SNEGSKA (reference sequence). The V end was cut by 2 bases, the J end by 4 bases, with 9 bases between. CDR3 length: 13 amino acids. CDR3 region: CSARPGENQPQHF. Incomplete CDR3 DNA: TGCAGTGCTAGACCCGGGGAAAATCAGCCC.

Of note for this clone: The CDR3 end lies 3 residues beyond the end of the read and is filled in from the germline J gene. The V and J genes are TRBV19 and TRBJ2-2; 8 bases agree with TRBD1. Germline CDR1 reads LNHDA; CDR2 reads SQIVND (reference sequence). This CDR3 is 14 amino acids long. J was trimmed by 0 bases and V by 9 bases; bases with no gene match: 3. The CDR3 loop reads CASSQGANTGELFF. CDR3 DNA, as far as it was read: TGTGCCAGCTCACAGGGGGCGAACACCGGGGAG.

CDR3 DNA (partial): TGTGCCAGCAGTGATCCAGGAGCAACTCTATACGAG. It specifies CASSDPGATLYE. The entire CDR3 is CASSDPGATLYEQYF. V is TRBV2 and J is TRBJ2-7; D is undetermined. The CDR3 end falls 3 residues outside the read, so it is completed with the germline J gene. This CDR3 is built from 15 residues. V was shortened by 3 bases and J by 4 bases, with 16 bases between the two germline ends. Germline CDR1 SNHLY, CDR2 FYNNEI.